This is a list of T cell receptor beta chains from one sample in a study of T cell responses to AZD1222 COVID-19 vaccine. Sequencing used immunoSEQ multiplex PCR; TCRdb keeps in-frame clones, though not all of them. The sample records around 110,000 clones, just over 85% being singletons. The sample consisted of peripheral blood, taken on day 0 of AZD1222 vaccination. The receptors come from an adult in good health. Each CDR3 is given with its conserved first and last residue. Each record gives: CDR3 DNA, CDR3 protein, clone size, J gene, V gene, D gene. The D gene is left open where the match is weak. The size field is filled for only some rows; it gives once, few, many or a size class.

TGTGCCAGCAGCAGCAGCGGGACAATGAACACTGAAGCTTTCTTT | CASSSSGTMNTEAFF | NA | TRBJ1-1 | TRBV7-2 | NA
TGTGCCAGCTCACCACCGCCGGGGCAGGGAAACTATGGCTACACCTTC | CASSPPPGQGNYGYTF | NA | TRBJ1-2 | TRBV18 | NA
TGTGCCAGTAGTCCCCGGGTGAGTGGCACTGAAGCTTTCTTT | CASSPRVSGTEAFF | NA | TRBJ1-1 | TRBV19 | NA
TGTGCCAGCAGCTTACAGGGAGGCGCCGGGGAGCTGTTTTTT | CASSLQGGAGELFF | NA | TRBJ2-2 | TRBV7-9 | NA
TGTGCCAGCAGCCGACAGGGGGGGCTCGATACGCAGTATTTT | CASSRQGGLDTQYF | NA | TRBJ2-3 | TRBV11-2 | TRBD1
TGTGCCAGCAGTTTAATCTTTCTGGGGGGCAATCAGCCCCAGCATTTT | CASSLIFLGGNQPQHF | NA | TRBJ1-5 | TRBV27 | NA
TGTGCCAGCAGCTTAGTCCCCTGGGACAGGGGCAACACTGAAGCTTTCTTT | CASSLVPWDRGNTEAFF | NA | TRBJ1-1 | TRBV7-8 | TRBD1
TGTGCCAGCAGTGATCACAGACTCTACGAGCAGTACTTC | CASSDHRLYEQYF | NA | TRBJ2-7 | TRBV2 | NA
TGTGCCAGCAGCAGTGGGGGACAGGGACATCAGCCCCAGCATTTT | CASSSGGQGHQPQHF | once | TRBJ1-5 | TRBV5-4 | TRBD1
TGTGCCAGCAGCTACGCCGGACAGACTTATGGCTACACCTTC | CASSYAGQTYGYTF | NA | TRBJ1-2 | TRBV6-5 | NA
TGTGCCAGCAGTCCTATAGCGGGGCGGCAGTTCTTC | CASSPIAGRQFF | NA | TRBJ2-1 | TRBV28 | TRBD2
TGTGCCAGCAGCTTCTTTAGGACAGCTGAAGCTTTCTTT | CASSFFRTAEAFF | NA | TRBJ1-1 | TRBV5-4 | NA
TGTGCCAGCAGTTACCAGAGGAACACTGAAGCTTTCTTT | CASSYQRNTEAFF | NA | TRBJ1-1 | TRBV6-2/TRBV6-3 | NA
TGTGCCAGCAGCTTGGGAGGTAATAGCAATCAGCCCCAGCATTTT | CASSLGGNSNQPQHF | NA | TRBJ1-5 | TRBV5-6 | NA
TGTGCCAGCAGTTTATCGGCAGGTTATCAGCCCCAGCATTTT | CASSLSAGYQPQHF | NA | TRBJ1-5 | TRBV28 | NA
TGTGCCAGCAGCGCTCCGGGACAGGCCCTAACTGAAGCTTTCTTT | CASSAPGQALTEAFF | NA | TRBJ1-1 | TRBV9 | TRBD1
TGTGCCAGCAGGTCCTCCTACGAGCAGTACTTC | CASRSSYEQYF | NA | TRBJ2-7 | TRBV2 | NA
TGTGCCTCAGGAGGGGCTACCTACGAGCAGTACTTC | CASGGATYEQYF | NA | TRBJ2-7 | TRBV10-3 | NA
TGCGCCAGCAGCTGGTTCGGGGAGAGTGAAGCTTTCTTT | CASSWFGESEAFF | NA | TRBJ1-1 | TRBV5-1 | NA
TGCGCCAGCAGCTTGGGGGACCCCGATTCACCCCTCCACTTT | CASSLGDPDSPLHF | NA | TRBJ1-6 | TRBV5-1 | NA
TGTGCCAGCAGCCAAGATCGGGGAGGTCAGCCCCAGCATTTT | CASSQDRGGQPQHF | NA | TRBJ1-5 | TRBV4-2 | NA
TGTGCCAGCAGCTTATCGGGTCTGGGATTTTACAATGAGCAGTTCTTC | CASSLSGLGFYNEQFF | NA | TRBJ2-1 | TRBV7-2 | NA
TGTGCCACCAGCAGGGGGGCGGGTTCTGGCTACACCTTC | CATSRGAGSGYTF | NA | TRBJ1-2 | TRBV15 | NA
TGTGCCAGTAGTATGTCTCGGCTAGCGGGGGTAGAGACCCAGTACTTC | CASSMSRLAGVETQYF | NA | TRBJ2-5 | TRBV19 | TRBD2
TGTGCCAGCAGCCAACGACAGGGGGAAGAAGCTTTCTTT | CASSQRQGEEAFF | NA | TRBJ1-1 | TRBV4-2 | TRBD1
TGTGCCAGCAGTGAAAACCCCAAGGGTAGATTTCGCAATCAGCCCCAGCATTTT | CASSENPKGRFRNQPQHF | NA | TRBJ1-5 | TRBV6-1 | NA
TGCGCCAGCAGCTTTATCCGCGGGAGTGAAGGCGAGCAGTACTTC | CASSFIRGSEGEQYF | NA | TRBJ2-7 | TRBV5-1 | TRBD2
TGTGCCAGCAGCCAAGTTCGGGGGTACGAGCAGTACTTC | CASSQVRGYEQYF | NA | TRBJ2-7 | TRBV3-1/TRBV3-2 | NA
TGTGCCAGCAGCTTAATGTGGGGGAACAATGAGCAGTTCTTC | CASSLMWGNNEQFF | NA | TRBJ2-1 | TRBV7-2 | NA
TGTGCCAGCAGACTAGGGGCAACTAATGAAAAACTGTTTTTT | CASRLGATNEKLFF | NA | TRBJ1-4 | TRBV11-2 | NA
TGTGCCAGCAGTTCAACAGGGGGATACTACGAGCAGTACTTC | CASSSTGGYYEQYF | few | TRBJ2-7 | TRBV7-8 | TRBD1
TGTGCCAGCAGTTACTCAGGGGCCCAATACTCCTACGAGCAGTACTTC | CASSYSGAQYSYEQYF | NA | TRBJ2-7 | TRBV6-5 | NA
TGTGCCAGCAGCCCAATGAGTGCGCTGGTTGGGGGCTACACCTTC | CASSPMSALVGGYTF | NA | TRBJ1-2 | TRBV7-2 | NA
TGCGCCAGCAGCTTGCTCGGGACACCTGAGGATACGCAGTATTTT | CASSLLGTPEDTQYF | once | TRBJ2-3 | TRBV5-1 | NA
TGTGCCAGCTCACCAGGGGTCAGCGAGCAGTACTTC | CASSPGVSEQYF | NA | TRBJ2-7 | TRBV18 | NA
TGCGCCAGCAACAGGGGGCGGGGTGAGCAGTTCTTC | CASNRGRGEQFF | once | TRBJ2-1 | TRBV10-2 | TRBD1
TGTGCCAGCAGGAGCCCCTCGGAAGGGGTGGATGGCTATGGCTACACCTTC | CASRSPSEGVDGYGYTF | NA | TRBJ1-2 | TRBV5-4 | NA
TGTGCCAGCAGCTTCGGGGGTCGGGGCACAGATACGCAGTATTTT | CASSFGGRGTDTQYF | once | TRBJ2-3 | TRBV5-4 | NA
TGTGCCAGCAGCGACAGGGGGGCCTCCTACGAGCAGTACTTC | CASSDRGASYEQYF | NA | TRBJ2-7 | TRBV7-2 | TRBD1
TGTGCCAGCAGCGCCCTAATGGGACAGGGGATTTATTCACCCCTCCACTTT | CASSALMGQGIYSPLHF | few | TRBJ1-6 | TRBV9 | TRBD1